Shown below are 13 T cell receptor beta chains from a single sample sequenced in a study of early T cells in non-severe SARS-CoV-2 infection. TCRdb reprocessed the 5' RACE reads via MiXCR and lists one record per CDR3 protein. The sample has fewer than 120,000 distinct CDR3 sequences, 10% to 15% seen once. This sample comprised whole blood, obtained at baseline. The receptors derive from an adult who was a healthcare worker with PCR-confirmed SARS-CoV-2 infection or an uninfected control (not recorded which).

The chain couples TRBV12-3 or TRBV12-4 to TRBJ1-5; D is possibly TRBD1 (5 bases). CDR3 length: 14 residues. Deletions cut 5 bases from V and 7 bases from J, with 15 bases between. This chain's CDR3 is CASSPSGWDQPQHF. CDR3 in DNA: TGTGCCAGCAGTCCCTCCGGCTGGGACCAGCCCCAGCATTTT.

This rearrangement joins TRBV5-5 to TRBJ2-1; 7 bases are shared with TRBD1. There are 18 residues in the CDR3. V lost 0 bases to trimming and J lost 0 bases; unmatched junction nucleotides: 9. Germline V lookup: CDR1 SGHKS, CDR2 YYEKEE (reference sequence). The chain's CDR3 is CASSLVLKSGGSYNEQFF. The CDR3 DNA follows: TGTGCCAGCAGCTTGGTTCTTAAGTCAGGGGGCTCCTACAATGAGCAGTTCTTC.

The chain is built from TRBV5-1 and TRBJ2-7, with D possibly being TRBD1 (5 bases). V shed 0 bases and J shed 5 bases, with 12 bases lying between them. CDR1 is SGHRS and CDR2 is YFSETQ in the germline V gene. The CDR3 runs to 14 residues. The CDR3 sequence is CASSLGAGPDEQYF. DNA for the CDR3: TGCGCCAGCAGCTTGGGCGCAGGGCCTGACGAGCAGTACTTC.

J is TRBJ1-6 and V is TRBV29-1, with TRBD1 identical over 7 bases. V shed 4 bases and J 8 bases; nucleotides not matched to a gene: 5. The CDR3 consists of 13 residues. Germline V CDR1 and CDR2: SQVTM, ANQGSEA. The CDR3 sequence is CSVGDRAYSPLHF. In nucleotides, the CDR3 is TGCAGCGTTGGGGACAGAGCTTATTCACCCCTCCACTTT.

V is TRBV7-9 and J is TRBJ2-3; maybe TRBD1 (7 bases). Per the germline V gene, CDR1 is SEHNR and CDR2 is FQNEAQ (reference sequence). V was trimmed by 5 bases and J by 2 bases, leaving 11 bases between them. The CDR3 is made up of 14 amino acids. This CDR3 reads CASSPGGFTDTQYF. The CDR3 DNA follows: TGTGCCAGCAGCCCAGGGGGGTTCACAGATACGCAGTATTTT.

The table lists this clonotype with a few counts. The chain carries TRBV2 and TRBJ1-2; no reliable D call. Germline assignment: CDR1 SNHLY and CDR2 FYNNEI. Trimming removed 0 bases from V and 8 bases from J, with 7 bases in between. There are 12 residues in the CDR3. The CDR3 bases are TGTGCCAGCAGTGAAGCGGGTGAAGGCTACACCTTC. This codes for CASSEAGEGYTF.

This clonotype was counted a few times. This rearrangement joins TRBV7-6 to TRBJ2-1; 10 positions agree with TRBD1. Germline trimming cut 4 bases from V and 8 bases from J; bases unmatched to any gene: 8. The germline V gene has CDR1 SGHVS and CDR2 FNYEAQ. The CDR3 consists of 15 residues. The CDR3 spells CASSYGQGGSDEQFF. Here the CDR3 DNA reads TGTGCCAGCAGCTACGGACAGGGGGGATCGGATGAGCAGTTCTTC.

Here the CDR3 reads CASISRQRTEAFF. For the CDR3, the DNA is TGTGCCAGCATCTCAAGACAGCGCACTGAAGCTTTCTTT. This rearrangement joins TRBV2 to TRBJ1-1; D possibly corresponds to TRBD1 (5 bases). V shed 7 bases and J shed 4 bases, with 13 bases lying between them. Germline CDR1 is SNHLY and CDR2 is FYNNEI. The CDR3 consists of 13 residues.

This clonotype appeared a few times. The chain carries TRBV5-4 and TRBJ2-2; D may be TRBD1 (5 bases). V gave up 1 base and J gave up 2 bases, with 15 bases separating them. In germline, CDR1 is SGHNT, CDR2 YYREEE (reference sequence). The CDR3 length is 17 residues. CDR3 amino acids: CASSLTLTASNTGELFF. CDR3 nucleotides: TGTGCCAGCAGCTTGACATTGACAGCTTCAAACACCGGGGAGCTGTTTTTT.

The chain links TRBV7-8 to TRBJ1-6; 7 nucleotides line up with TRBD1. The CDR3 contains 15 residues. Germline V lookup: CDR1 SGHVS, CDR2 FQNEAQ. V lost 0 bases and J lost 14; bases outside the gene matches: 10. The CDR3 region is CASSLAGQSTGSLHF. As DNA, the CDR3 is TGTGCCAGCAGCTTAGCGGGACAGTCAACGGGGTCCCTCCACTTT.

The rearrangement links TRBV13 to TRBJ1-1, with no clear D. This CDR3 spans 14 amino acids. Germline CDR1 reads PRHDT; CDR2 reads FYEKMQ (reference sequence). V lost 0 bases and J lost 3, with 8 bases in between. CDR3 nucleotide sequence: TGTGCCAGCAGCTTAGGCCGAGGAGACACTGAAGCTTTCTTT. It translates to CASSLGRGDTEAFF.

This chain joins TRBV7-3 and TRBJ2-2; unclear D gene. The CDR3 covers 13 residues. The germline V and J ends were trimmed by 7 bases and 5 bases, with 11 bases remaining between them. Germline loops: CDR1 SGHTA, CDR2 FQGTGA. CDR3 bases: TGTGCCAGCACCTCCCCGCAGACCGGGGAGCTGTTTTTT. It translates to CASTSPQTGELFF.

This clonotype occurred a few times. The rearrangement joins TRBV6-1 to TRBJ1-6; the D is unclear. Germline values: CDR1 MNHNS, CDR2 SASEGT. The CDR3 is 14 residues long. V lost 1 base, J lost 7 bases, and 8 bases lay in between. As DNA, the CDR3 is TGTGCCAGCAGTGAAGTGATCAGGAATTCACCCCTCCACTTT. This encodes CASSEVIRNSPLHF.